Here is one TCR beta chain with its context. Its target is unknown. These data originate in a study of cytomegalovirus exposure and HLA in healthy donors. Across the study: Of all 360 or so donors who were genotyped, about 84% belonged to the Caucasian-associated ancestry cluster.

Healthy donors of bone marrow made up the group. The PCR had 60 Vbeta and 13 Jbeta primers. Sequencing used immunoSEQ multiplex PCR; TCRdb keeps in-frame clones, though not all of them. The profile shows around 150,000 clones, 75% to 90% of them singletons. Study-level findings and limits: A later analysis reportedly found fewer N-insertions in an Asian-associated ancestry cluster than the roughly 670-donor mean. In a later analysis, 15,000 to 20,000 TCR beta sequences were associated with HLA alleles at 0.05 false discovery rate.

V trimming: 2 bases; J trimming: 7 bases; junction bases outside the gene matches: 10. There are 15 residues in the CDR3. In germline, CDR1 is MGHDK, CDR2 SYGVNS. The sequence derives from a male donor in good health and CMV-seropositive. This chain uses TRBV25-1 with TRBJ1-2; TRBD1 matches 7 bases. The sequenced sample consisted of PBMCs. DNA for the CDR3: TGTGCCAGCAGTGAAACCCACAGGGGCCGGGGTGGCTACACCTTC. Amino acids: CASSETHRGRGGYTF.